The 22 T cell receptor beta chains below were found in one sample sequenced in a study of blood T cell repertoires in COVID-19. Only in-frame clones appear in the TCRdb table, and some are missing; sequencing was by immunoSEQ multiplex PCR. The sample yields around 190,000 clones, about 82% seen once. Material: peripheral blood. These receptors all stem from a man in his 70s with active or convalescent COVID-19.

The chain employs TRBV6-5 and TRBJ1-2; 10 bases match TRBD1. This CDR3 comprises 15 residues. After removal of 4 bases from V and 3 bases from J, the junction contained 5 bases not matched to a gene. Germline assignment: CDR1 MNHEY and CDR2 SVGAGI. The CDR3, as DNA: TGTGCCAGCAGTTCCCGGACAGGGGGGCACTATGGCTACACCTTC. Its protein is CASSSRTGGHYGYTF.

The rearrangement joins TRBV5-5 to TRBJ2-3; weak D call: TRBD1 (7 bases). The V and J ends lost 2 bases and 4 bases respectively, with 14 bases between them. This CDR3 spans 15 amino acids. Germline V gives CDR1 SGHKS, CDR2 YYEKEE (reference sequence). The CDR3 DNA reads as TGTGCCAGCAGCTTATTAGGAGGGGGCGCAGATACGCAGTATTTT. Encoded protein: CASSLLGGGADTQYF. Variable domain in full (rest from reference TRBV5-5 and TRBJ2-3): DAGVTQSPTHLIKTRGQQVTLRCSPISGHKSVSWYQQVLGQGPQFIFQYYEKEERGRGNFPDRFSARQFPNYSSELNVNALLLGDSALYLCASSLLGGGADTQYFGPGTRLTVL.

The rearrangement uses TRBV24-1 and TRBJ2-3, with D tentatively TRBD1 (6 bases). The germline gives CDR1 KGHDR, CDR2 SFDVKD. CDR3 size: 13 residues. V lost 5 bases and J lost 6, with 11 bases in between. The CDR3 loop reads CATSGGRPDTQYF. Written as DNA, the CDR3 is TGTGCCACCAGTGGGGGGCGCCCCGATACGCAGTATTTT.

The V and J genes are TRBV6-5 and TRBJ2-2; D gene uncertain. The CDR3 has 14 residues. Germline lookup yields CDR1 MNHEY and CDR2 SVGAGI. V was cut by 7 bases and J by 1 base, with 10 bases left in between. The CDR3 sequence: CASTYGLNTGELFF. Here the CDR3 DNA reads TGTGCCAGCACCTATGGTCTGAACACCGGGGAGCTGTTTTTT.

The J gene is TRBJ2-1, the V gene TRBV7-6, with 13 bases that match TRBD2. Germline V gives CDR1 SGHVS, CDR2 FNYEAQ. CDR3 length: 15 amino acids. V shed 4 bases, J shed 7 bases, and the junction held 4 bases outside the gene matches. The CDR3, as DNA: TGTGCCAGCAGCTCCCGGACTAGCGGGGGTAATGAGCAGTTCTTC. Translation gives CASSSRTSGGNEQFF.

This clone was counted between two and nine times. At one of its ends the junction is not consistent with the germline gene, which may arise from a read error. The sample holds other DNA sequences that translate to the same CDR3. The chain links TRBV9 to TRBJ2-3, with 7 positions matching TRBD1. The germline CDR1 and CDR2 sequences are SGDLS and YYNGEE. The CDR3 is made up of 15 amino acids. The CDR3 bases are TGTGCCAGCAGCGTCAAGGGGGCTACCACACATACGCAGTATTTT. Its protein is CASSVKGATTHTQYF.

This chain uses TRBV2 with TRBJ2-7; 7 positions agree with TRBD1. CDR3 length: 12 residues. V gave up 4 bases and J gave up 3 bases; unmatched junction bases: 0. The germline gives CDR1 SNHLY, CDR2 FYNNEI. The DNA of the CDR3 is TGTGCCAGCAGTGGGGACAGCTACGAGCAGTACTTC. Its translation is CASSGDSYEQYF.

The chain recombines TRBV6-5 with TRBJ2-3; D gene ambiguous. The CDR3 runs to 15 residues. Germline V gene lookup returns CDR1 MNHEY and CDR2 SVGAGI. V lost 5 bases and J 3 bases, leaving 15 bases between the germline ends. The CDR3 loop is CASSPTLPGTDTQYF. In DNA form, the CDR3 reads TGTGCCAGCAGTCCAACCCTCCCCGGGACAGATACGCAGTATTTT.

The V and J genes are TRBV9 and TRBJ2-1; 9 bases line up with TRBD2. CDR1 and CDR2 from the germline V gene are SGDLS and YYNGEE. The CDR3 extends over 17 amino acids. Trimming took 3 bases from V and 5 from J; bases not matched to a gene: 12. The CDR3 DNA reads TGTGCCAGCAGCGCCACCCTGACTAGCGGAGGAGACAATGAGCAGTTCTTC. Protein sequence: CASSATLTSGGDNEQFF.

Turning to this clone: The germline gene is not matched at one end of the junction; a read error may be the cause. This chain links TRBV10-2 with TRBJ1-1; D unclear. CDR1 and CDR2 (germline): WSHSY, SAAADI. This CDR3 has 11 amino acids. The CDR3 here is CASSEFTGSFF. The DNA of the CDR3 is TGCGCCAGCAGTGAATTCACCGGGTCCTTTTTT.

J is TRBJ1-2 and V is TRBV7-2; D is ambiguous. V was shortened by 1 base and J by 7 bases, with 10 bases between the two germline ends. CDR3 length: 13 amino acids. Germline V CDR1 and CDR2: SGHTA, FQGNSA. The CDR3 here is CASSLGSYSGYTF. CDR3 nucleotides: TGTGCCAGCAGCTTAGGGAGCTACTCTGGCTACACCTTC.

This clone was counted many times. The rearrangement joins TRBV7-2 to TRBJ1-2; 7 bases agree with TRBD1. CDR3 length: 14 residues. V lost 4 bases to trimming and J lost 7 bases; unmatched junction nucleotides: 9. CDR1 is SGHTA and CDR2 is FQGNSA in the germline V gene. The CDR3 DNA follows: TGTGCCAGCAGCTATAGTAGGGGGCTCGCTGGCTACACCTTC. Its protein is CASSYSRGLAGYTF.

The chain carries TRBV15 and TRBJ2-5; 10 positions match TRBD2. The V gene's germline CDR1 is LNHNV and CDR2 YYDKDF (reference sequence). After removal of 5 bases from V and 2 bases from J, the junction contained 14 bases not matched to a gene. The CDR3 covers 18 residues. The CDR3 DNA reads TGTGCCACCAGCGCCGGTGGAGCGGGGGGGCTAAGTCAAGAGACCCAGTACTTC. It translates to CATSAGGAGGLSQETQYF. The full variable domain, rest sourced from reference TRBV15 and TRBJ2-5, is DAMVIQNPRYQVTQFGKPVTLSCSQTLNHNVMYWYQQKSSQAPKLLFHYYDKDFNNEADTPDNFQSRRPNTSFCFLDIRSPGLGDTAMYLCATSAGGAGGLSQETQYFGPGTRLLVL.

The chain carries TRBV7-9 and TRBJ2-1, with 9 bases matching TRBD2. The CDR3 covers 15 residues. The germline V gene encodes CDR1 SEHNR and CDR2 FQNEAQ (reference sequence). The V and J ends lost 5 bases and 4 bases, in that order; junction bases with no gene match: 6. CDR3 region: CASSHGLASYNEQFF. Here the CDR3 DNA reads TGTGCCAGCAGCCATGGACTAGCGTCTTACAATGAGCAGTTCTTC.

This sequence joins TRBV27 and TRBJ1-2, with a weak D call TRBD1 (5 bases). This CDR3 has 14 residues. V shed 5 bases and J shed 7 bases, with 17 bases lying between them. The germline CDR1 and CDR2 sequences are MNHEY and SMNVEV (reference sequence). The CDR3 DNA reads TGTGCCAGCAGTCGGAACCGGGACTTGTCTGGCTACACCTTC. Translating it yields CASSRNRDLSGYTF.

The chain employs TRBV5-1 and TRBJ2-7; a weak D match, TRBD2 (5 bases). Germline V lookup: CDR1 SGHRS, CDR2 YFSETQ. CDR3 length equals 15 residues. Trimming shortened V by 0 bases and J by 2 bases, and 12 bases separated the two germline ends. The CDR3 coding sequence is TGCGCCAGCAGCTTGGTCTCCACCGGGGCCTACGAGCAGTACTTC. This translates into CASSLVSTGAYEQYF.

This clone occurred once. V is TRBV6-2 or TRBV6-3 and J is TRBJ1-1; TRBD1 might be the D (6 bases). V dropped 2 bases and J dropped 7 bases, with 11 bases sitting between them. Germline-derived CDR1 and CDR2 are MNHEY and SVGEGT. This CDR3 comprises 13 residues. The CDR3 is CASSYTGQNEAFF. CDR3 DNA sequence: TGTGCCAGCAGTTACACAGGACAGAATGAAGCTTTCTTT.

This clone was counted between two and nine times. This CDR3 is CASSRDSRSEAFF. CDR3 sequence (DNA): TGCGCCAGCAGCCGGGACAGTCGGTCGGAAGCTTTCTTT. The chain joins TRBV4-3 to TRBJ1-1; TRBD1 matches at 7 bases. Germline V lookup: CDR1 LGHNA, CDR2 YSLEER. The CDR3 is made up of 13 amino acids. Trimming took 4 bases from V and 8 from J; bases not matched to a gene: 7.

This chain uses TRBV4-2 with TRBJ2-1; 11 nucleotides agree with TRBD2. The V gene end was trimmed by 1 base and the J gene end by 8 bases; junction bases not matched to a gene: 13. Germline lookup yields CDR1 LGHNA and CDR2 YNFKEQ. The CDR3 spans 18 residues. The CDR3 DNA reads TGTGCCAGCAGCCAAGGGCTAGCGGGAGGTATGAGTGGCGATGAGCAGTTCTTC. It encodes CASSQGLAGGMSGDEQFF.

V usage is TRBV24-1 and J usage is TRBJ1-6; 8 bases match TRBD1. The CDR3 loop spans 18 amino acids. The germline V gene has CDR1 KGHDR and CDR2 SFDVKD. The trim removed 0 bases at V and 7 bases at J, leaving 10 bases unmatched. The CDR3 is CATSDLGGRGRKNSPLHF. CDR3 nucleotides: TGTGCCACCAGTGATTTGGGGGGCAGGGGGCGAAAAAATTCACCCCTCCACTTT.

CDR3 sequence reads: CASSAPTGTGRLYEQYF. In DNA form, the CDR3 reads TGTGCCAGCAGTGCACCAACGGGGACAGGCAGACTCTACGAGCAGTACTTC. The J gene is TRBJ2-7, the V gene TRBV6-1; 8 bases line up with TRBD1. The CDR3 runs 17 residues. Germline loops: CDR1 MNHNS, CDR2 SASEGT. With V trimmed by 4 bases and J by 3 bases, 14 bases remained unmatched.

The chain recombines TRBV21-1 with TRBJ2-1; TRBD1, as called in the table, went unchecked against the DNA. TRBV21-1 is termed a pseudogene. The CDR3 length is 15 residues. This CDR3 is CASTRGRGEYNEQFF. DNA for the CDR3: TGTGCCAGCACTCGTGGCAGGGGGGAATACAATGAGCAGTTCTTC.